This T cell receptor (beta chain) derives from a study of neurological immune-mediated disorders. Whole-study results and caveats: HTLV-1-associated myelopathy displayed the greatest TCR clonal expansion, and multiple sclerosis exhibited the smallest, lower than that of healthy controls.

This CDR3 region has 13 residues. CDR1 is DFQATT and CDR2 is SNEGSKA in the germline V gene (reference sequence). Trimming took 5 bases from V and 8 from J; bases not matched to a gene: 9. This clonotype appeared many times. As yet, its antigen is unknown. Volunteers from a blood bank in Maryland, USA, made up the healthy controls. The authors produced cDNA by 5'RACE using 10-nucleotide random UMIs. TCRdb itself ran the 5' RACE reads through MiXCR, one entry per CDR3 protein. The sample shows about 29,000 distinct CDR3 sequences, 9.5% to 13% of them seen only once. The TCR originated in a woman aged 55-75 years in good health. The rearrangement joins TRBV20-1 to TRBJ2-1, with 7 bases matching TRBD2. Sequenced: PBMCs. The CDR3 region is CSAQRGGEHEQFF. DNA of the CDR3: TGCAGTGCTCAGAGGGGAGGGGAACATGAGCAGTTCTTC.